A selection of T cell receptor beta chains follows, all from one sample in a study of blood T cell repertoires in COVID-19. The protocol was immunoSEQ multiplex PCR, while the TCRdb copy is restricted to in-frame clones and leaves out a portion. This table holds tens of thousands of clones, 80% found once. Material for sequencing was peripheral blood. These receptors all stem from a woman aged 70-85 years with acute or convalescent COVID-19. Each CDR3 is given with its conserved first and last residue. D genes are given only for firm matches. A row's size may be missing; if present it is once, few, many or a size class.

>TRBJ1-5|NA|TRBV19|TRBD1
CASSLTQGAGQPQHF
TGTGCCAGTAGTTTAACACAGGGGGCGGGCCAGCCCCAGCATTTT
>TRBJ1-2|NA|TRBV27|NA
CASRPANSVNYGYTF
TGTGCCAGCAGACCAGCCAACAGTGTCAACTATGGCTACACCTTC
>TRBJ2-1|NA|TRBV11-1|TRBD2
CASSTGLAGVNEQFF
TGTGCCAGCAGCACAGGACTAGCGGGGGTAAATGAGCAGTTCTTC
>TRBJ1-1|NA|TRBV7-9|NA
CASSLGGRLEAFF
TGTGCCAGCAGCTTAGGGGGCAGATTGGAAGCTTTCTTT
>TRBJ2-7|NA|TRBV7-2|NA
CASSLPPRQYF
TGTGCCAGCAGCTTACCCCCGAGGCAGTACTTC
>TRBJ2-3|NA|TRBV5-8|TRBD1
CASSQGQGMRADTQYF
TGTGCCAGCAGCCAGGGACAGGGCATGAGGGCAGATACGCAGTATTTT
>TRBJ2-5|NA|TRBV5-4|NA
CASSRGGTAQETQYF
TGTGCCAGCAGCCGGGGCGGGACAGCCCAAGAGACCCAGTACTTC
>TRBJ1-2|many|TRBV7-9|NA
CASSLVGQGLRLYGYTF
TGTGCCAGCAGCTTAGTGGGGCAGGGACTAAGACTTTATGGCTACACCTTC
>TRBJ2-2|NA|TRBV7-2|NA
CASSPDYGRGNTGELFF
TGTGCCAGCAGCCCAGATTATGGCAGGGGAAACACCGGGGAGCTGTTTTTT
>TRBJ1-4|NA|TRBV20-1|NA
CSASVWGDEKLFF
TGCAGTGCTAGTGTGTGGGGGGATGAAAAACTGTTTTTT
>TRBJ2-1|once|TRBV5-1|NA
CASSSTLLSYNEQFF
TGCGCCAGCAGTTCCACTCTCCTCTCCTACAATGAGCAGTTCTTC
>TRBJ2-7|few|TRBV10-1|NA
CASSRPSRSYEQYF
TGCGCCAGCAGTAGGCCTTCGAGGTCCTACGAGCAGTACTTC
>TRBJ2-3|few|TRBV4-1|TRBD2
CASSRRLAGGQTDTQYF
TGCGCCAGCAGCCGCAGGCTAGCGGGGGGGCAGACAGATACGCAGTATTTT
>TRBJ2-1|NA|TRBV6-1|TRBD2
CASSAFPSGGSYNEQFF
TGTGCCAGCAGTGCTTTTCCTAGCGGTGGCTCCTACAATGAGCAGTTCTTC
>TRBJ1-5|NA|TRBV3-1/TRBV3-2|NA
CASSQGFRGNQPQHF
TGTGCCAGCAGCCAAGGGTTCAGGGGCAATCAGCCCCAGCATTTT
>TRBJ1-1|NA|TRBV27|TRBD1
CATLRVGGTGGRSGAFF
TGTGCCACCCTCCGGGTTGGGGGGACAGGGGGCCGGAGTGGGGCTTTCTTT
>TRBJ2-3|NA|TRBV7-2|NA
CASLAAGAVTDTQYF
TGTGCCAGTCTGGCTGCAGGGGCCGTCACAGATACGCAGTATTTT
>TRBJ2-2|NA|TRBV4-1|NA
CASSHEHGTGELFF
TGCGCCAGCAGCCACGAACACGGGACCGGGGAGCTGTTTTTT
>TRBJ1-5|NA|TRBV2|NA
CASSLSGDSNQPQHF
TGTGCCAGCAGTTTATCGGGGGATAGCAATCAGCCCCAGCATTTT
>TRBJ1-2|few|TRBV7-2|NA
CASSSNSNYGYTF
TGTGCCAGCAGCTCAAACAGCAACTATGGCTACACCTTC
>TRBJ2-2|NA|TRBV6-5|TRBD1
CASNGQGAATGELFF
TGTGCCAGCAATGGACAGGGGGCCGCCACCGGGGAGCTGTTTTTT
>TRBJ1-3|NA|TRBV24-1|NA
CATSALPSGNTIYF
TGTGCCACCAGTGCCCTACCCTCTGGAAACACCATATATTTT
>TRBJ1-1|NA|TRBV3-1/TRBV3-2|TRBD1
CASSLQGALNTEAFF
TGTGCCAGCAGTCTACAGGGGGCCCTGAACACTGAAGCTTTCTTT
>TRBJ1-2|once|TRBV6-5|NA
CASSGLKGYTF
TGTGCCAGCAGCGGACTAAAAGGCTACACCTTC
>TRBJ1-5|NA|TRBV7-2|NA
CASSVYENQPQHF
TGTGCCAGCAGCGTATATGAGAATCAGCCCCAGCATTTT
>TRBJ1-5|NA|TRBV4-2|NA
CASSQEEQLSNQPQHF
TGTGCCAGCAGCCAAGAAGAACAGCTTAGCAATCAGCCCCAGCATTTT
>TRBJ2-7|NA|TRBV27|NA
CASRFRPDSTYEQYF
TGTGCCAGCAGATTCAGACCTGACAGCACCTACGAGCAGTACTTC
>TRBJ2-2|NA|TRBV5-1|NA
CASRQHGTSNTGELFF
TGCGCCAGCAGACAGCATGGGACTTCGAACACCGGGGAGCTGTTTTTT